These 29 T cell receptor beta chains share one sample of origin, sequenced in a study of blood T cell repertoires in COVID-19. Libraries were prepared by immunoSEQ multiplex PCR; TCRdb keeps only in-frame clonotypes and omits some of them. This table has approximately 300,000 clones, 70% to 90% appearing once. Material: PBMCs or T cells enriched from blood (not recorded which). The receptors stem from a woman younger than 45 who had recovered from COVID-19.

The gene calls are TRBV19 and TRBJ2-3; 15 positions match TRBD2. The V gene's germline CDR1 is LNHDA and CDR2 SQIVND (reference sequence). CDR3 size: 15 residues. Trimming cost V 4 bases and J 10 bases; bases outside gene matches: 6. CDR3 in amino acids: CASSSGTSGGIAQYF. In nucleotides, the CDR3 is TGTGCCAGTAGTAGCGGGACTAGCGGGGGGATAGCGCAGTATTTT.

The chain links TRBV7-9 to TRBJ2-7; 12 bases line up with TRBD2. Losses at the gene ends were 1 base for V and 3 bases for J; bases not matched to a gene: 4. Germline V CDR1 and CDR2: SEHNR, FQNEAQ (reference sequence). This CDR3 has 16 amino acids. CDR3 in DNA: TGTGCCAGCAGCTTAGTACTAGCGGGGGGACACTACGAGCAGTACTTC. Its protein is CASSLVLAGGHYEQYF.

This clone showed up just a few times. V usage is TRBV5-1 and J usage is TRBJ2-2; D unclear. Germline loops: CDR1 SGHRS, CDR2 YFSETQ. The length of the CDR3 is 12 residues. Trimming stripped 2 bases from V and 7 bases from J, with 6 bases between. The chain's CDR3 is CASSLSLGELFF. The DNA for the CDR3 is TGCGCCAGCAGCTTATCACTCGGGGAGCTGTTTTTT.

The CDR3 DNA reads TGCGCCAGCAGCAGGCGGACAGGGAACCAAATTTTGGGCGAGCAGTACTTC. It codes for CASSRRTGNQILGEQYF. The chain has TRBV5-1 and TRBJ2-7; 8 bases align to TRBD1. V was clipped by 4 bases and J by 6 bases; unmatched bases: 18. Germline CDR1 and CDR2: SGHRS and YFSETQ. The CDR3 contains 17 residues.

The chain uses TRBV5-6 and TRBJ1-5, with D maybe TRBD1 (6 bases). V was cut by 0 bases and J by 5 bases, with 18 bases left in between. The CDR3 is 17 residues long. Looked up from germline, CDR1 is SGHDT and CDR2 is YYEEEE. The CDR3, as DNA: TGTGCCAGCAGCTTGGCGACAGGACGGTGGATCTATCAGCCCCAGCATTTT. It specifies CASSLATGRWIYQPQHF.

The chain recombines TRBV2 with TRBJ1-6, with D unresolved. V lost 6 bases and J 6 bases, leaving 15 bases between the germline ends. The germline V gene encodes CDR1 SNHLY and CDR2 FYNNEI. The CDR3 covers 15 residues. The CDR3 spells CASRLPTYLNSPLHF. CDR3 coding DNA: TGTGCCAGCAGGCTGCCGACATACCTTAATTCACCCCTCCACTTT.

The chain uses TRBV2 and TRBJ2-1, with 8 bases aligning to TRBD2. Germline CDR1 and CDR2: SNHLY and FYNNEI. V trimming: 0 bases; J trimming: 15 bases; junction bases outside the gene matches: 7. CDR3 length equals 13 residues. The CDR3 protein is CASSEAGLAKRFF. In DNA, the CDR3 is TGTGCCAGCAGTGAAGCTGGACTAGCCAAAAGGTTCTTC. Variable domain in full (rest from reference TRBV2 and TRBJ2-1): EPEVTQTPSHQVTQMGQEVILRCVPISNHLYFYWYRQILGQKVEFLVSFYNNEISEKSEIFDDQFSVERPDGSNFTLKIRSTKLEDSAMYFCASSEAGLAKRFFGPGTRLTVL.

This chain connects TRBV30 to TRBJ1-2; 8 bases line up with TRBD1. Germline CDR1 is GTSNPN and CDR2 is SVGIG (reference sequence). J lost 3 bases, V lost 5 bases, and 11 bases had no gene match. The CDR3 is 15 amino acids. The CDR3 coding sequence is TGTGCCTGGCTAAGTTCGGGACAGGCCCACTATGGCTACACCTTC. Translated: CAWLSSGQAHYGYTF. Full variable domain (outside the CDR3, taken from reference TRBV30 and TRBJ1-2): SQTIHQWPATLVQPVGSPLSLECTVEGTSNPNLYWYRQAAGRGLQLLFYSVGIGQISSEVPQNLSASRPQDRQFILSSKKLLLSDSGFYLCAWLSSGQAHYGYTFGSGTRLTVV.

This clone has ten or more counts. The rearrangement links TRBV7-9 to TRBJ1-1; D gene ambiguous. V shed 5 bases and J shed 2 bases, with 24 bases lying between them. CDR3 length: 18 residues. The V gene's germline CDR1 is SEHNR and CDR2 FQNEAQ (reference sequence). CDR3 nucleotides: TGTGCCAGCAGCCTTATGGGATTGGTGACGGGAAGAAACACTGAAGCTTTCTTT. This encodes CASSLMGLVTGRNTEAFF.

The genes are TRBV5-1 and TRBJ2-7; 8 nucleotides line up with TRBD2. This CDR3 is built from 17 residues. V gave up 0 bases and J gave up 0 bases; unmatched junction bases: 8. Germline assignment: CDR1 SGHRS and CDR2 YFSETQ. The CDR3 reads CASSLGPSGYSSYEQYF. The DNA for the CDR3 is TGCGCCAGCAGCTTGGGGCCTAGCGGGTACAGCTCCTACGAGCAGTACTTC.

The chain links TRBV24-1 to TRBJ2-2; tentatively, D is TRBD2 (6 bases). Germline CDR1 KGHDR, CDR2 SFDVKD. The ends were cut back, 1 base at V and 7 bases at J, with 9 bases in the middle. This CDR3 comprises 14 residues. Written as DNA, the CDR3 is TGTGCCACCAGTGATTTCGGGGGTCTCGGGGAGCTGTTTTTT. This gives the protein CATSDFGGLGELFF.

The chain carries TRBV18 and TRBJ2-7; 7 bases map to TRBD1. This CDR3 spans 19 amino acids. Losses at the gene ends were 2 bases for V and 2 bases for J; bases not matched to a gene: 18. The germline V gene encodes CDR1 KGHSH and CDR2 LQKENI. The CDR3 is CASSPNSDRSPLLPYEQYF. Written as DNA, the CDR3 is TGTGCCAGCTCACCAAACTCGGACAGGAGTCCTTTGCTTCCCTACGAGCAGTACTTC.

V and J are TRBV19 and TRBJ1-5; TRBD1 agrees at 8 bases. The CDR3 runs to 15 residues. Trimming at V came to 5 bases and at J to 7 bases, leaving 10 bases not matched to a gene. Germline V gene data show CDR1 as LNHDA and CDR2 as SQIVND (reference sequence). The CDR3 DNA reads TGTGCCAGTAGTTCCCGGGACAGGTTCGGCCAGCCCCAGCATTTT. Residues: CASSSRDRFGQPQHF.

The chain recombines TRBV9 with TRBJ2-1; 11 nucleotides align to TRBD2. CDR1 and CDR2 from the germline V gene are SGDLS and YYNGEE. The CDR3 length is 17 residues. V was pared by 0 bases and J by 5 bases, with 7 bases of the junction left unmatched. CDR3 residues: CASSVALAGGYDNEQFF. CDR3 in DNA: TGTGCCAGCAGCGTAGCTTTAGCGGGGGGGTATGACAATGAGCAGTTCTTC.

V and J are TRBV5-4 and TRBJ2-7; D is uncertain. Germline V CDR1 and CDR2: SGHNT, YYREEE (reference sequence). Trimming left V 2 bases short and J 3 bases short, with 12 bases between. The length of the CDR3 is 14 residues. In DNA, the CDR3 is TGTGCCAGCAGCTTTGGTCGCGGAGACTACGAGCAGTACTTC. Translated: CASSFGRGDYEQYF.

This clone has only one observation. The V gene is TRBV7-3, the J gene TRBJ2-7; 9 bases match TRBD2. V shed 4 bases and J 6 bases; nucleotides not matched to a gene: 7. This CDR3 is built from 14 residues. Per the germline V gene, CDR1 is SGHTA and CDR2 is FQGTGA. The CDR3 spells CASSSGTSSAEQYF. CDR3 nucleotides: TGTGCCAGCAGCTCTGGGACTAGCTCCGCCGAGCAGTACTTC. Variable domain in full (rest from reference TRBV7-3 and TRBJ2-7): GAGVSQTPSNKVTEKGKYVELRCDPISGHTALYWYRQSLGQGPEFLIYFQGTGAADDSGLPNDRFFAVRPEGSVSTLKIQRTERGDSAVYLCASSSGTSSAEQYFGPGTRLTVT.

The gene calls are TRBV2 and TRBJ2-5; the D gene is possibly TRBD2 (7 bases). CDR1 SNHLY and CDR2 FYNNEI come from the germline V gene. The CDR3 spans 15 residues. Between the trimmed V and J ends, which lost 0 bases and 5 bases, there was a span of 13 bases. The CDR3 region is CASSEAGGPWETQYF. CDR3 sequence (DNA): TGTGCCAGCAGTGAAGCCGGGGGGCCGTGGGAGACCCAGTACTTC.

The chain carries TRBV4-2 and TRBJ2-2; TRBD2 matches at 8 bases. J was trimmed by 7 bases and V by 0 bases; bases with no gene match: 7. Germline values: CDR1 LGHNA, CDR2 YNFKEQ. The length of the CDR3 is 16 residues. CDR3 nucleotides: TGTGCCAGCAGCCAAGATATCGGGGGGGCGGTCGGGGAGCTGTTTTTT. It yields the protein CASSQDIGGAVGELFF.

The chain uses TRBV20-1 and TRBJ2-7, with a possible D match to TRBD2 (5 bases). The CDR3 consists of 13 residues. CDR1 is DFQATT, CDR2 SNEGSKA, per germline (reference sequence). V was clipped by 3 bases and J by 2 bases, with 11 bases between them. CDR3: CSASEDFTYEQYF. The CDR3 nucleotides read TGCAGTGCTAGTGAGGACTTCACCTACGAGCAGTACTTC.

The chain uses TRBV5-1 and TRBJ1-6; 9 bases match TRBD1. Per germline, CDR1 SGHRS and CDR2 YFSETQ. The CDR3 has 14 residues. V lost 4 bases to trimming and J lost 10 bases; unmatched junction nucleotides: 6. The CDR3 nucleotides read TGCGCCAGCAGCAACGGGACAGGGTACTCACCCCTCCACTTT. Its translation is CASSNGTGYSPLHF.

This clone was seen a few times. The chain links TRBV7-9 to TRBJ2-2; D gene uncertain. Germline values: CDR1 SEHNR, CDR2 FQNEAQ (reference sequence). The V gene lost 1 base and the J gene lost 6 bases, with 6 bases spanning the gap. The CDR3 runs 13 residues. The CDR3 loop is CASSLESAGELFF. The CDR3 region has the DNA TGTGCCAGCAGCTTAGAGTCAGCCGGGGAGCTGTTTTTT. Complete variable domain (other parts from reference TRBV7-9 and TRBJ2-2): DTGVSQNPRHKITKRGQNVTFRCDPISEHNRLYWYRQTLGQGPEFLTYFQNEAQLEKSRLLSDRFSAERPKGSFSTLEIQRTEQGDSAMYLCASSLESAGELFFGEGSRLTVL.

V is TRBV7-9 and J is TRBJ1-6, with a tentative D call TRBD1 (5 bases). Between the trimmed V and J ends, which lost 5 bases and 9 bases, there was a span of 17 bases. CDR1 is SEHNR, CDR2 FQNEAQ, per germline (reference sequence). This CDR3 contains 15 residues. The CDR3, as DNA: TGTGCCAGCAGCAGAGGGGCGGGAGAGGGTTCACCCCTCCACTTT. This codes for CASSRGAGEGSPLHF.

This chain links TRBV28 with TRBJ2-5; TRBD2 aligns across 13 bases. From germline, CDR1 is MDHEN and CDR2 SYDVKM. The J segment lost 5 bases and the V segment lost 7 bases, leaving 13 bases of the junction unmatched. The CDR3 spans 17 residues. CDR3 DNA sequence: TGTGCCAGCAACCTAGGACTAGCGGGGGACTCGAGGGAGACCCAGTACTTC. Translated: CASNLGLAGDSRETQYF.

J is TRBJ2-1 and V is TRBV11-2; 8 bases agree with TRBD2. Per the germline V gene, CDR1 is SGHAT and CDR2 is FQNNGV. V was clipped by 6 bases and J by 0 bases; unmatched bases: 16. The CDR3 is 19 amino acids. The CDR3 nucleotides are TGTGCCAGCAGACCCCTAGGCGGGGGGCGACGGAGCTCCTACAATGAGCAGTTCTTC. It specifies CASRPLGGGRRSSYNEQFF.

This clone was detected once. The chain combines TRBV30 with TRBJ1-2; no clear D gene. Trimming stripped 5 bases from V and 2 bases from J, with 12 bases between. The CDR3 has 13 residues. The germline CDR1 and CDR2 sequences are GTSNPN and SVGIG (reference sequence). This chain's CDR3 is CAWEPGGNYGYTF. DNA for the CDR3: TGTGCCTGGGAGCCGGGCGGGAACTATGGCTACACCTTC.

This chain links TRBV28 with TRBJ1-4; D is uncertain. Trimming shortened V by 6 bases and J by 1 base, and 12 bases separated the two germline ends. CDR1 is MDHEN and CDR2 is SYDVKM in the germline V gene. The CDR3 covers 15 residues. The CDR3 spells CASREVWKTNEKLFF. The CDR3 DNA reads TGTGCCAGCAGGGAGGTATGGAAAACTAATGAAAAACTGTTTTTT.

This clone has at least ten counts. The rearrangement links TRBV7-6 to TRBJ1-5; no definite D call. This CDR3 has 16 residues. The V and J ends lost 4 bases and 2 bases respectively, with 15 bases between them. The germline V gene encodes CDR1 SGHVS and CDR2 FNYEAQ. CDR3 region: CASSSGGFSGNQPQHF. The CDR3 DNA sequence: TGTGCCAGCAGCTCGGGCGGGTTTAGCGGCAATCAGCCCCAGCATTTT.

This sequence joins TRBV25-1 and TRBJ1-2; 8 bases align to TRBD1. The CDR3 consists of 12 residues. CDR1 and CDR2 (germline): MGHDK, SYGVNS. J was trimmed by 8 bases and V by 4 bases; bases with no gene match: 3. The CDR3 region is CASSGQGKGYTF. CDR3 sequence (DNA): TGTGCCAGCAGTGGACAGGGGAAAGGCTACACCTTC.

The J gene is TRBJ2-1, the V gene TRBV19; 8 bases line up with TRBD2. Germline V gives CDR1 LNHDA, CDR2 SQIVND (reference sequence). CDR3 length: 16 residues. Trimming at V came to 2 bases and at J to 4 bases, leaving 7 bases not matched to a gene. The CDR3 DNA follows: TGTGCCAGTAGTATAACTGGCGGGAGGTCTTACAATGAGCAGTTCTTC. It encodes CASSITGGRSYNEQFF.